In this sample, the clone carrying this TCR beta chain turned up many times. TCRdb independently ran MiXCR on the 5' RACE reads; one entry per CDR3 protein. The profile covers around 130,000 distinct CDR3 sequences, with about 6.5% appearing a single time and 12% taken by the ten largest. This entry belongs to a study of CD8 T cells in ankylosing spondylitis. The CDR3 runs to 18 residues. V lost 0 bases to trimming and J lost 3 bases, with 20 bases between them. Germline V gene lookup returns CDR1 LNHNV and CDR2 YYDKDF (reference sequence). Sequencing input: blood, either unsorted or a sorted T cell fraction (not recorded which). This sequence joins TRBV15 and TRBJ2-5; perhaps TRBD2 as D (5 bases). This receptor was obtained from a male donor with ankylosing spondylitis or in good health (not recorded which). In DNA, the CDR3 is TGTGCCACCAGCAGAGATATAGGCTATAGGCTAGCCGAAGAGACCCAGTACTTC. Translating it yields CATSRDIGYRLAEETQYF. Looking up the rest from reference TRBV15 and TRBJ2-5 gives the full variable domain: DAMVIQNPRYQVTQFGKPVTLSCSQTLNHNVMYWYQQKSSQAPKLLFHYYDKDFNNEADTPDNFQSRRPNTSFCFLDIRSPGLGDTAMYLCATSRDIGYRLAEETQYFGPGTRLLVL.